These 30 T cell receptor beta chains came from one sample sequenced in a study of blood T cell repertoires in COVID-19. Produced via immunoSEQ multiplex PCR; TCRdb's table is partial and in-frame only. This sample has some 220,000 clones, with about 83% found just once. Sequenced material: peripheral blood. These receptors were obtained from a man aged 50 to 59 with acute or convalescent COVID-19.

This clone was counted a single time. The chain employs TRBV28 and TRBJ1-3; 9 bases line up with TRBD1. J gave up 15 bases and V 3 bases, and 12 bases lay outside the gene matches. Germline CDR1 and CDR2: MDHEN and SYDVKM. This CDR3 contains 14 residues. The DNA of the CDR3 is TGTGCCAGCAGTTTCCGGGACAGGGCGCTAAGTAAATATTTT. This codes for CASSFRDRALSKYF.

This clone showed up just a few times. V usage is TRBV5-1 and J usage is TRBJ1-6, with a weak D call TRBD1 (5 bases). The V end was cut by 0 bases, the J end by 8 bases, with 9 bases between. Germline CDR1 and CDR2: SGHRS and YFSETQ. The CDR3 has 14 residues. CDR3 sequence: CASSLEGRDSPLHF. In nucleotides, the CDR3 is TGCGCCAGCAGCTTGGAGGGCAGGGATTCACCCCTCCACTTT. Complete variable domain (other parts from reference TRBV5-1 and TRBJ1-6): KAGVTQTPRYLIKTRGQQVTLSCSPISGHRSVSWYQQTPGQGLQFLFEYFSETQRNKGNFPGRFSGRQFSNSRSEMNVSTLELGDSALYLCASSLEGRDSPLHFGNGTRLTVT.

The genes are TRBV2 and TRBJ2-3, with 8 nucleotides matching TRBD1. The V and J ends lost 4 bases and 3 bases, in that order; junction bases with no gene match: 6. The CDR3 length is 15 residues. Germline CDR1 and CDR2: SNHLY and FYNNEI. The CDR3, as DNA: TGTGCCAGCAGTGCGCAGGGGGCAGGGACAGATACGCAGTATTTT. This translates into CASSAQGAGTDTQYF.

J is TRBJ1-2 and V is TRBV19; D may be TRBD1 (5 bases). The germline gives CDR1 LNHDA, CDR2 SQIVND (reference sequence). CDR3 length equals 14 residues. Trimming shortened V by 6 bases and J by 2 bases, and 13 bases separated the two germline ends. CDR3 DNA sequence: TGTGCCAGTAGACCCCCGGGGGACAACTATGGCTACACCTTC. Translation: CASRPPGDNYGYTF. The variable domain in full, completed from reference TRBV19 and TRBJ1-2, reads DGGITQSPKYLFRKEGQNVTLSCEQNLNHDAMYWYRQDPGQGLRLIYYSQIVNDFQKGDIAEGYSVSREKKESFPLTVTSAQKNPTAFYLCASRPPGDNYGYTFGSGTRLTVV.

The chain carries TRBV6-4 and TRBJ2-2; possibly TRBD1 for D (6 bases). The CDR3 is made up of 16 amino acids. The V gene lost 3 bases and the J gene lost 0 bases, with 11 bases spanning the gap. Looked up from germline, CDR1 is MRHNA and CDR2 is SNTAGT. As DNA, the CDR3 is TGTGCCAGCAGTGAAGGGGACACGTCGAACACCGGGGAGCTGTTTTTT. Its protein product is CASSEGDTSNTGELFF.

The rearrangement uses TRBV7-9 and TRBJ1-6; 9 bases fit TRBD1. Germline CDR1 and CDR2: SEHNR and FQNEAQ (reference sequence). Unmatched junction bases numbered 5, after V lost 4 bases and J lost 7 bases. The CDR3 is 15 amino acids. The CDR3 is CASSYGDRDNSPLHF. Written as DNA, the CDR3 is TGTGCCAGCAGCTACGGGGACAGGGACAATTCACCCCTCCACTTT.

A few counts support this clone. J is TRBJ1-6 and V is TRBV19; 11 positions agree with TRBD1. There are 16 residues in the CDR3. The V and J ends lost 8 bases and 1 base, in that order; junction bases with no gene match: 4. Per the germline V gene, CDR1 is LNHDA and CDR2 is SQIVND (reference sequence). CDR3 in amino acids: CASRTGGFSYNSPLHF. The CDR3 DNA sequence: TGTGCCAGTCGGACAGGGGGCTTTTCCTATAATTCACCCCTCCACTTT.

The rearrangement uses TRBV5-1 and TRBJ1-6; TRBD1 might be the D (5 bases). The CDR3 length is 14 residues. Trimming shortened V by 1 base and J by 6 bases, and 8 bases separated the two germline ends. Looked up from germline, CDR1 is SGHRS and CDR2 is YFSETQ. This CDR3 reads CASSLRGSNSPLHF. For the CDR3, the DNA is TGCGCCAGCAGCTTGAGGGGTAGTAATTCACCCCTCCACTTT.

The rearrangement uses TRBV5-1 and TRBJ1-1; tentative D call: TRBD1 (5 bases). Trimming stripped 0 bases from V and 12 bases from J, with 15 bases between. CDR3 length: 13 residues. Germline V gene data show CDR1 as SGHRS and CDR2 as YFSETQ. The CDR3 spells CASSLEGQGPSFF. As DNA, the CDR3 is TGCGCCAGCAGCTTGGAGGGGCAGGGTCCTTCTTTCTTT.

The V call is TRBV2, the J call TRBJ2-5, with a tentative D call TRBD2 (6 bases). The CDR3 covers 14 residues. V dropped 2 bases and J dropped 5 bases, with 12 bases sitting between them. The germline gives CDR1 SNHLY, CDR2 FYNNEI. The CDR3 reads CASSELGGLETQYF. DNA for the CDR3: TGTGCCAGCAGTGAACTGGGGGGACTCGAGACCCAGTACTTC.

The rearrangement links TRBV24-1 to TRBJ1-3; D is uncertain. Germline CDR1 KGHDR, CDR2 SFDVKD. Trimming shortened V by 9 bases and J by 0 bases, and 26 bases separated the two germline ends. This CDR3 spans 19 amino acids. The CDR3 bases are TGTGCCACCCTCAACACCCGAGAGCCCCAGGCCGACTCTGGAAACACCATATATTTT. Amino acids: CATLNTREPQADSGNTIYF.

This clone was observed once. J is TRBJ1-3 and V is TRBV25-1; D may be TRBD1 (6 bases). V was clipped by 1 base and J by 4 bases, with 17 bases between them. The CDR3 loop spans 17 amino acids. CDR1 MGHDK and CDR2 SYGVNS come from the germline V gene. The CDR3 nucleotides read TGTGCCAGCAGTGAATTACAAGGGCAGGGGCTCGGAAACACCATATATTTT. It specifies CASSELQGQGLGNTIYF.

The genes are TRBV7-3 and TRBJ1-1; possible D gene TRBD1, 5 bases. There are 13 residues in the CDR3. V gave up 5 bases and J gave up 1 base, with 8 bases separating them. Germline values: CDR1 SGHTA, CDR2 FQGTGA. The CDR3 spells CASSADRNTEAFF. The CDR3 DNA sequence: TGTGCCAGCAGCGCAGACAGGAACACTGAAGCTTTCTTT.

The CDR3 nucleotides read TGTGCCAGCAGATGGCGGGGAGGCTACACCTTC. This codes for CASRWRGGYTF. The gene calls are TRBV12-3 or TRBV12-4 and TRBJ1-2, with D hard to call. V was cut by 6 bases and J by 8 bases, with 10 bases left in between. The CDR3 contains 11 residues.

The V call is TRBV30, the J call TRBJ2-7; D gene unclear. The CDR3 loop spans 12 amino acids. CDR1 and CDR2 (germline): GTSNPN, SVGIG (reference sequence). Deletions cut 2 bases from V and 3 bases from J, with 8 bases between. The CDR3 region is CAWSPLSYEQYF. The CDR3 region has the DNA TGTGCCTGGAGTCCCCTCAGCTACGAGCAGTACTTC.

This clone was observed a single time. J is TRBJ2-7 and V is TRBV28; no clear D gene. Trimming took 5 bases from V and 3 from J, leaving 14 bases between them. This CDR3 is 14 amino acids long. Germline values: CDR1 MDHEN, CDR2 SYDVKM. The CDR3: CASSKPTSGYEQYF. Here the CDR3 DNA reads TGTGCCAGCAGTAAGCCGACGTCGGGCTACGAGCAGTACTTC.

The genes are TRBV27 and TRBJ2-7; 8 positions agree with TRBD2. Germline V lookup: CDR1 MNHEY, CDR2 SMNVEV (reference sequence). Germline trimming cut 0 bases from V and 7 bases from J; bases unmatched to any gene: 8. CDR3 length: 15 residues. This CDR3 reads CASSLSGGAPGEQYF. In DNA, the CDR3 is TGTGCCAGCAGTTTATCCGGGGGGGCTCCGGGAGAGCAGTACTTC.

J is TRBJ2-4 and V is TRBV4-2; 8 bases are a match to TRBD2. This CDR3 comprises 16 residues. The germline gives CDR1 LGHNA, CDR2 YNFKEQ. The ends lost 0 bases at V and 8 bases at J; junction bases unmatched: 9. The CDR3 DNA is TGTGCCAGCAGCCAAGAGCTACGGGGGGGGGCCGACATTCAGTACTTC. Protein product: CASSQELRGGADIQYF.

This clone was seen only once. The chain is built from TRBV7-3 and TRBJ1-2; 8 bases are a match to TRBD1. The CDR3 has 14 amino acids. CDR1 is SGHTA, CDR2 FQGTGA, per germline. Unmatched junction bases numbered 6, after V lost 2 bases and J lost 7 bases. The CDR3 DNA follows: TGTGCCAGCAGCTTACGGGGACAGGATAGTGGCTACACCTTC. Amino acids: CASSLRGQDSGYTF.

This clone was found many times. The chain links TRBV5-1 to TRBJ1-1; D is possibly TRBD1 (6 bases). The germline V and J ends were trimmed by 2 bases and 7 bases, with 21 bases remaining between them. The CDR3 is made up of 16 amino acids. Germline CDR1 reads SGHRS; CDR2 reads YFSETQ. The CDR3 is CASSLGSHAGALEAFF. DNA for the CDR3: TGCGCCAGCAGCTTAGGGAGCCATGCGGGGGCCCTTGAAGCTTTCTTT.

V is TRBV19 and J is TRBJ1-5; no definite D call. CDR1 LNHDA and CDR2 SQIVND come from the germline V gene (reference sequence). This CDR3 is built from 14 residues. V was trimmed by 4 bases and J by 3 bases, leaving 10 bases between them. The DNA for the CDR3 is TGTGCCAGTAGTAGTGGAGGGAACAATCAGCCCCAGCATTTT. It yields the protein CASSSGGNNQPQHF.

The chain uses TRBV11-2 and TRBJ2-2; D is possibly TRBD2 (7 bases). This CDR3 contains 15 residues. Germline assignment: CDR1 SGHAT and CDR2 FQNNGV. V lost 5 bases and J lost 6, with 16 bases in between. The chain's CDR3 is CASSRKGGGAGELFF. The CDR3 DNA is TGTGCCAGCAGCCGAAAGGGGGGAGGGGCCGGGGAGCTGTTTTTT.

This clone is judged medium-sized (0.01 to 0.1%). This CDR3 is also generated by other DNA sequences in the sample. The CDR3 bases are TGCGCCAGCAGTGATGGAGGGAACACCGGGGAGCTGTTTTTT. Protein: CASSDGGNTGELFF. The J gene is TRBJ2-2, the V gene TRBV10-2; possibly TRBD2 for D (5 bases). The CDR3 has 14 residues. With 3 bases removed from V and 1 base from J, the gap between germline ends came to 6 bases. The V gene's germline CDR1 is WSHSY and CDR2 SAAADI.

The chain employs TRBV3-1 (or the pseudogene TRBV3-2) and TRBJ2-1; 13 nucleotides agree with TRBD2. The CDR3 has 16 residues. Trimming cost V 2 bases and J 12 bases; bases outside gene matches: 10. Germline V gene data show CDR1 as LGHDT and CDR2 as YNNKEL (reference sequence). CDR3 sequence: CASSQKAGTSGIWQFF. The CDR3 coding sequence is TGTGCCAGCAGCCAAAAAGCCGGGACTAGCGGGATATGGCAGTTCTTC.

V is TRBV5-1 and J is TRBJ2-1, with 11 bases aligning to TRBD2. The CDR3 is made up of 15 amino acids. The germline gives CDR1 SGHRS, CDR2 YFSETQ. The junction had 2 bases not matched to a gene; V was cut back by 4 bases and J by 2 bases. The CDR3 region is CASSVGLAAYNEQFF. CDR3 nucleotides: TGCGCCAGCAGCGTGGGACTAGCGGCCTACAATGAGCAGTTCTTC. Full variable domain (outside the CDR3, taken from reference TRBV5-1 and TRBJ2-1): KAGVTQTPRYLIKTRGQQVTLSCSPISGHRSVSWYQQTPGQGLQFLFEYFSETQRNKGNFPGRFSGRQFSNSRSEMNVSTLELGDSALYLCASSVGLAAYNEQFFGPGTRLTVL.

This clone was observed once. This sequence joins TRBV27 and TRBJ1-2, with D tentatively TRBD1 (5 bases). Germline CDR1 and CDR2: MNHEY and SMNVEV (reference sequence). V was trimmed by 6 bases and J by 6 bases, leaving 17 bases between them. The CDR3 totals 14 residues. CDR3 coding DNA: TGTGCCAGCAGCCCATGGGGCCAGGTGAATGGCTACACCTTC. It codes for CASSPWGQVNGYTF.

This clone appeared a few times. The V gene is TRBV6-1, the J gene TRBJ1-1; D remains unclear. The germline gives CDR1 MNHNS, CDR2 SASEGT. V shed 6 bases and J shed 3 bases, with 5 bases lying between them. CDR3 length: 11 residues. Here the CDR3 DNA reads TGTGCCAGCAGGTTCGACACTGAAGCTTTCTTT. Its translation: CASRFDTEAFF.

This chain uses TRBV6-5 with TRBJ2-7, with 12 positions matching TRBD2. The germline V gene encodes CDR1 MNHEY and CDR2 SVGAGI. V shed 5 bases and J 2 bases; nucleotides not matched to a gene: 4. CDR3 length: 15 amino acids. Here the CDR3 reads CASSPSGRAAYEQYF. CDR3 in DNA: TGTGCCAGCAGTCCTAGCGGGAGGGCGGCCTACGAGCAGTACTTC.

The CDR3 reads CASSVSGKGNIQYF. CDR3 coding DNA: TGTGCCAGCAGTGTTAGCGGGAAGGGAAACATTCAGTACTTC. This sequence joins TRBV2 and TRBJ2-4, with TRBD2 identical over 8 bases. The germline gives CDR1 SNHLY, CDR2 FYNNEI. CDR3 size: 14 residues. Trimming at V came to 4 bases and at J to 6 bases, leaving 5 bases not matched to a gene. The full variable domain, completed using reference TRBV2 and TRBJ2-4, is EPEVTQTPSHQVTQMGQEVILRCVPISNHLYFYWYRQILGQKVEFLVSFYNNEISEKSEIFDDQFSVERPDGSNFTLKIRSTKLEDSAMYFCASSVSGKGNIQYFGAGTRLSVL.

The DNA for the CDR3 is TGTGCCAGCAGTTTACCCCTTGGAGCGGGCTACGAGCAGTACTTC. It yields the protein CASSLPLGAGYEQYF. The chain has TRBV28 and TRBJ2-7, with D maybe TRBD2 (6 bases). The V gene lost 2 bases and the J gene lost 3 bases, with 14 bases spanning the gap. The CDR3 runs to 15 residues. Looked up from germline, CDR1 is MDHEN and CDR2 is SYDVKM. Filled out from reference TRBV28 and TRBJ2-7, the complete variable domain reads DVKVTQSSRYLVKRTGEKVFLECVQDMDHENMFWYRQDPGLGLRLIYFSYDVKMKEKGDIPEGYSVSREKKERFSLILESASTNQTSMYLCASSLPLGAGYEQYFGPGTRLTVT.